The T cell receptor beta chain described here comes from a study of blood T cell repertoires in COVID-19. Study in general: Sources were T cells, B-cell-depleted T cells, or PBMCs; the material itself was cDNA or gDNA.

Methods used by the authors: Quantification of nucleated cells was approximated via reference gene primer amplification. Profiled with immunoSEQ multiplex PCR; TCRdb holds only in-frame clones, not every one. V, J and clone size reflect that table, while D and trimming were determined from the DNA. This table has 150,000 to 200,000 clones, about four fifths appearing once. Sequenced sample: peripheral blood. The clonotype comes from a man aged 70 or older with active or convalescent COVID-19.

DNA for the CDR3: TGTGCCAGCAGCCAAGAGGCGGATCCTAGCACAGATACGCAGTATTTT. Its translation is CASSQEADPSTDTQYF. The V and J genes are TRBV4-2 and TRBJ2-3; D is unclear. The CDR3 loop spans 16 amino acids. The V gene's germline CDR1 is LGHNA and CDR2 YNFKEQ. V was pared by 0 bases and J by 0 bases, with 10 bases between.